This TCR beta chain was sequenced during a study of blood T cell repertoires in COVID-19. Data came from immunoSEQ multiplex PCR; TCRdb stores just in-frame clones and leaves some out. Seen here are roughly 140,000 clones, 70% to 90% observed once, and the top ten hold roughly 8.3%. Germline CDR1 LNHNV, CDR2 YYDKDF (reference sequence). There are 15 residues in the CDR3. Trimming left V 4 bases short and J 8 bases short, with 17 bases between. This rearrangement joins TRBV15 to TRBJ1-4; D not certain. Sequences were obtained from peripheral blood. The receptor was isolated from a woman aged 60-70 years with COVID-19, enrolled during active disease. The CDR3 nucleotides are TGTGCCACCAGCACCTCCCTCGGCCCGGGGGAAAAACTGTTTTTT. It encodes CATSTSLGPGEKLFF. The full variable domain, with the rest looked up from reference TRBV15 and TRBJ1-4, is DAMVIQNPRYQVTQFGKPVTLSCSQTLNHNVMYWYQQKSSQAPKLLFHYYDKDFNNEADTPDNFQSRRPNTSFCFLDIRSPGLGDTAMYLCATSTSLGPGEKLFFGSGTQLSVL.